This TCR beta chain was identified in a study of blood T cell repertoires in COVID-19. Study details: COVID-19 samples collected from the United States, Italy and Spain covered acute and convalescent phases.

Using immunoSEQ multiplex PCR, the repertoire was profiled, and TCRdb retains in-frame clones only, with some absent. The sample lists about 130,000 clones; about four fifths were seen once. V gave up 10 bases and J gave up 0 bases, with 14 bases separating them. The CDR3 covers 14 residues. Germline V gene data show CDR1 as MNHEY and CDR2 as SVGAGI. The chain joins TRBV6-5 to TRBJ2-3; D might be TRBD1 (5 bases). The TCR originated in a woman in her fifties or sixties with acute or convalescent COVID-19. The sample comprised peripheral blood. The CDR3 region is CATSDISSTDTQYF. In nucleotides, the CDR3 is TGTGCCACATCGGACATCTCTAGCACAGATACGCAGTATTTT.